Following are 22 T cell receptor beta chains from one sample sequenced in a study of OX40 agonist ivuxolimab in advanced cancers. The protocol was immunoSEQ multiplex PCR, while the TCRdb copy is restricted to in-frame clones and leaves out a portion. This table holds more than 55,000 clones, 77% found once. The material sequenced was CD4+ or CD8+ T cells sorted from blood, taken in a trial of the OX40 agonist ivuxolimab. The receptors were sampled from an adult with an advanced solid tumor such as melanoma, head and neck, liver or kidney cancer.

The chain links TRBV19 to TRBJ1-2, with D hard to call. V lost 7 bases and J 4 bases, leaving 19 bases between the germline ends. Germline CDR1 LNHDA, CDR2 SQIVND (reference sequence). This CDR3 contains 15 residues. The CDR3 sequence: CASNPMDGRPYGYTF. The CDR3 nucleotides are TGTGCCAGTAATCCAATGGATGGCAGACCCTATGGCTACACCTTC.

The V and J genes are TRBV2 and TRBJ1-1; D perhaps matches TRBD1 (5 bases). The CDR3 consists of 14 residues. CDR1 is SNHLY and CDR2 is FYNNEI in the germline V gene. The V gene lost 6 bases and the J gene lost 0 bases, with 11 bases spanning the gap. CDR3 DNA: TGTGCCAGCAGCAGGGTCGGAGTGAACACTGAAGCTTTCTTT. The encoded protein is CASSRVGVNTEAFF.

V is TRBV5-1 and J is TRBJ2-3; 11 positions match TRBD1. The CDR3 sequence is 16 residues long. V trimming: 3 bases; J trimming: 5 bases; junction bases outside the gene matches: 8. CDR1 SGHRS and CDR2 YFSETQ come from the germline V gene. CDR3: CASSSGQGALGDTQYF. The CDR3 DNA follows: TGCGCCAGCAGCTCTGGACAGGGGGCTTTGGGAGATACGCAGTATTTT.

This chain joins TRBV4-3 and TRBJ1-6; maybe TRBD1 (6 bases). Germline V gene sequence: CDR1 LGHNA, CDR2 YSLEER. The length of the CDR3 is 15 residues. V dropped 0 bases and J dropped 7 bases, with 10 bases sitting between them. The CDR3 reads CASSQDNTGNSPLHF. CDR3 coding DNA: TGCGCCAGCAGCCAAGACAATACAGGGAATTCACCCCTCCACTTT.

The rearrangement joins TRBV28 to TRBJ2-4, with unresolved D. This CDR3 is 15 amino acids long. Trimming took off 2 bases at V and 0 bases at J, with 8 bases between the two ends. Germline CDR1 MDHEN, CDR2 SYDVKM. CDR3 nucleotides: TGTGCCAGCAGTTTAGGGTCCACAGCCAAAAACATTCAGTACTTC. Protein product: CASSLGSTAKNIQYF.

V and J are TRBV2 and TRBJ1-3, with D unclear. From germline, CDR1 is SNHLY and CDR2 FYNNEI. The V gene lost 5 bases and the J gene lost 7 bases, with 6 bases spanning the gap. This CDR3 region has 11 residues. CDR3 loop: CASSHGNTIYF. The CDR3 DNA reads TGTGCCAGCAGTCACGGGAACACCATATATTTT.

This sequence joins TRBV28 and TRBJ2-4, with a possible D match to TRBD2 (6 bases). The CDR3 consists of 15 residues. V was pared by 6 bases and J by 2 bases, with 14 bases between. From germline, CDR1 is MDHEN and CDR2 SYDVKM. The CDR3 sequence: CASSMRRGTKNIQYF. DNA of the CDR3: TGTGCCAGCAGCATGAGACGGGGGACCAAAAACATTCAGTACTTC. The whole variable domain, remainder taken from reference TRBV28 and TRBJ2-4, is DVKVTQSSRYLVKRTGEKVFLECVQDMDHENMFWYRQDPGLGLRLIYFSYDVKMKEKGDIPEGYSVSREKKERFSLILESASTNQTSMYLCASSMRRGTKNIQYFGAGTRLSVL.

This clone appeared once. V is TRBV19 and J is TRBJ1-3, with D possibly being TRBD1 (6 bases). The CDR3 contains 16 residues. Per germline, CDR1 LNHDA and CDR2 SQIVND (reference sequence). Trimming left V 5 bases short and J 0 bases short, with 14 bases between. In DNA, the CDR3 is TGTGCCAGTAGTGTACAGGGTGGCTTCTCTGGAAACACCATATATTTT. As protein: CASSVQGGFSGNTIYF.

This chain connects TRBV19 to TRBJ2-3, with a tentative D call TRBD1 (5 bases). The length of the CDR3 is 15 residues. V was shortened by 4 bases and J by 0 bases, with 11 bases between the two germline ends. Germline-derived CDR1 and CDR2 are LNHDA and SQIVND (reference sequence). This chain's CDR3 is CASSTSTASTDTQYF. For the CDR3, the DNA is TGTGCCAGTAGTACTTCGACAGCTAGCACAGATACGCAGTATTTT.

Remarks on this clone: This CDR3 is also generated by other DNA sequences in the sample. The chain couples TRBV5-1 to TRBJ2-3; no clear D gene. Trimming cost V 0 bases and J 6 bases, with 2 bases left between them. This CDR3 contains 11 residues. Germline assignment: CDR1 SGHRS and CDR2 YFSETQ. The CDR3 nucleotides are TGCGCCAGCAGCTTGGGGGATACGCAGTATTTT. It yields the protein CASSLGDTQYF. Looking up the rest from reference TRBV5-1 and TRBJ2-3 gives the full variable domain: KAGVTQTPRYLIKTRGQQVTLSCSPISGHRSVSWYQQTPGQGLQFLFEYFSETQRNKGNFPGRFSGRQFSNSRSEMNVSTLELGDSALYLCASSLGDTQYFGPGTRLTVL.

The J gene is TRBJ2-3, the V gene TRBV7-8; D remains ambiguous. This CDR3 region has 15 residues. With 1 base removed from V and 3 bases from J, the gap between germline ends came to 11 bases. Per the germline V gene, CDR1 is SGHVS and CDR2 is FQNEAQ. The CDR3 DNA reads as TGTGCCAGCAGCTTAGGCCAGATCCAAACAGATACGCAGTATTTT. Translated, it gives CASSLGQIQTDTQYF. The entire variable domain, with the rest obtained from reference TRBV7-8 and TRBJ2-3, is as follows: GAGVSQSPRYKVAKRGQDVALRCDPISGHVSLFWYQQALGQGPEFLTYFQNEAQLDKSGLPSDRFFAERPEGSVSTLKIQRTQQEDSAVYLCASSLGQIQTDTQYFGPGTRLTVL.

Only one count was recorded for this clone. The V call is TRBV27, the J call TRBJ1-2; possibly TRBD1 for D (5 bases). Germline loops: CDR1 MNHEY, CDR2 SMNVEV (reference sequence). There are 13 residues in the CDR3. V was pared by 2 bases and J by 2 bases, with 6 bases between. CDR3 sequence reads: CASSLQGNYGYTF. In DNA form, the CDR3 reads TGTGCCAGCAGTTTACAGGGAAACTATGGCTACACCTTC.

On this clone: Other nucleotide sequences in the sample specify the same CDR3. The rearrangement joins TRBV15 to TRBJ2-2, with D unclear. V lost 3 bases to trimming and J lost 0 bases, with 11 bases between them. There are 16 residues in the CDR3. Germline lookup yields CDR1 LNHNV and CDR2 YYDKDF (reference sequence). As DNA, the CDR3 is TGTGCCACCAGCAGGGGTGCATTAGCGAACACCGGGGAGCTGTTTTTT. The encoded protein is CATSRGALANTGELFF.

In this sample, this clone turned up once. CDR3 DNA sequence: TGTGCCAGCAGTTGGCCCGGGACAGGGAGGCTTAACACTGAAGCTTTCTTT. It encodes CASSWPGTGRLNTEAFF. The chain employs TRBV28 and TRBJ1-1, with TRBD1 identical over 9 bases. The CDR3 runs to 17 residues. Germline CDR1 MDHEN, CDR2 SYDVKM. After removal of 4 bases from V and 2 bases from J, the junction contained 11 bases not matched to a gene.

CDR3 coding DNA: TGTGCCAGCAGCCCCCTGGGACAGGGAGGAACCGGGGAGCTGTTTTTT. Translated: CASSPLGQGGTGELFF. This chain links TRBV25-1 with TRBJ2-2; 9 bases fit TRBD1. V shed 6 bases, J shed 5 bases, and the junction held 10 bases outside the gene matches. Looked up from germline, CDR1 is MGHDK and CDR2 is SYGVNS. CDR3 length: 16 amino acids.

J is TRBJ1-5 and V is TRBV5-5; D is undetermined. With 0 bases removed from V and 7 bases from J, the gap between germline ends came to 11 bases. The CDR3 is 14 residues long. CDR1 and CDR2 (germline): SGHKS, YYEKEE (reference sequence). The CDR3 DNA reads TGTGCCAGCAGCTTGGAATGGTTAGGCCAGCCCCAGCATTTT. Its protein is CASSLEWLGQPQHF.

The V and J genes are TRBV5-1 and TRBJ2-5, with TRBD1 as a possible D gene (5 bases). Germline CDR1 reads SGHRS; CDR2 reads YFSETQ. The CDR3 is made up of 15 amino acids. With 0 bases removed from V and 5 bases from J, the gap between germline ends came to 14 bases. The CDR3 DNA reads as TGCGCCAGCAGCTTGGAGGCAGGGCGGTGGGAGACCCAGTACTTC. It translates to CASSLEAGRWETQYF.

V gene TRBV21-1 combines with J gene TRBJ1-5; the DNA was not compared with TRBD1, the D call given in the table. TRBV21-1 is given as a pseudogene. The CDR3 covers 15 residues. DNA of the CDR3: TGTGCCAGCAGCAAAGAGGGGCGGTGCAATCAGCCCCAGCATTTT. Protein sequence: CASSKEGRCNQPQHF.

This chain links TRBV19 with TRBJ1-5, with D possibly being TRBD1 (5 bases). Germline V gene lookup returns CDR1 LNHDA and CDR2 SQIVND (reference sequence). This CDR3 has 17 residues. Trimming left V 5 bases short and J 4 bases short, with 21 bases between. CDR3 loop: CASSRYDGDLRNQPQHF. The CDR3 DNA reads as TGTGCCAGTAGTCGTTATGATGGGGACCTAAGGAATCAGCCCCAGCATTTT.

This clone was seen only once. The V and J genes are TRBV5-4 and TRBJ2-1, with a possible D match to TRBD1 (6 bases). Germline V gene sequence: CDR1 SGHNT, CDR2 YYREEE (reference sequence). The CDR3 extends over 15 amino acids. V shed 0 bases and J shed 5 bases, with 12 bases lying between them. CDR3 DNA sequence: TGTGCCAGCAGCTTGGGGCCAGGGGAGAACAATGAGCAGTTCTTC. Translated, it gives CASSLGPGENNEQFF.

This clone was detected a few times. The chain has TRBV5-1 and TRBJ1-6; D might be TRBD1 (5 bases). V shed 0 bases and J shed 7 bases, with 11 bases lying between them. This CDR3 has 15 residues. Looked up from germline, CDR1 is SGHRS and CDR2 is YFSETQ. CDR3: CASSLEAGHNSPLHF. The CDR3 DNA reads as TGCGCCAGCAGCTTGGAGGCAGGGCACAATTCACCCCTCCACTTT.

The chain uses TRBV7-8 and TRBJ1-5; maybe TRBD1 (5 bases). The germline V and J ends were trimmed by 2 bases and 10 bases, with 18 bases remaining between them. The germline gives CDR1 SGHVS, CDR2 FQNEAQ. The CDR3 has 15 residues. The CDR3 bases are TGTGCCAGCAGCTTAAACAGGACCAGAATCAGCCCCCAGCATTTT. Amino acid sequence: CASSLNRTRISPQHF.